These 20 T cell receptor beta chains originate from one sample sequenced in a study of blood T cells in healthy people across ages. Sample-barcoded 5' priming and a J-beta primer mix drove a second PCR of about 6 to 12 cycles. TCRdb re-called the 5' RACE reads through MiXCR, storing one row per CDR3 protein. The table lists about 1.6 million distinct CDR3 sequences, roughly 30% of them singletons. The sample consisted of blood. These receptors were obtained from a young woman in good health.

V and J are TRBV9 and TRBJ2-1, with D unclear. The V gene's germline CDR1 is SGDLS and CDR2 YYNGEE. CDR3 length: 12 residues. Trimming left V 1 base short and J 6 bases short, with 5 bases between. The CDR3 bases are TGTGCCAGCAGCGTACGCACCAATGAGCAGTTCTTC. Residues: CASSVRTNEQFF. Drawing the rest from reference TRBV9 and TRBJ2-1, the complete variable domain is DSGVTQTPKHLITATGQRVTLRCSPRSGDLSVYWYQQSLDQGLQFLIQYYNGEERAKGNILERFSAQQFPDLHSELNLSSLELGDSALYFCASSVRTNEQFFGPGTRLTVL.

This clonotype was picked up a small number of times. Written as DNA, the CDR3 is TGTGCCAGCAGCCAAGGCCGGACAGGGTATGATGGCTACACCTTC. It yields the protein CASSQGRTGYDGYTF. This chain joins TRBV4-2 and TRBJ1-2; 8 bases fit TRBD1. Germline V gives CDR1 LGHNA, CDR2 YNFKEQ. The CDR3 loop spans 15 amino acids. J gave up 6 bases and V 1 base, and 7 bases lay outside the gene matches.

The rearrangement links TRBV6-1 to TRBJ2-7; a possible D gene is TRBD2 (5 bases). V lost 8 bases to trimming and J lost 7 bases, with 21 bases between them. The CDR3 contains 14 residues. Germline V gene lookup returns CDR1 MNHNS and CDR2 SASEGT. The CDR3 coding sequence is TGTGCCAGCCAGATTGCCGGTGGGCCGGGAGAGCAGTACTTC. Its protein is CASQIAGGPGEQYF.

There are a few counts of this clonotype. The J gene is TRBJ1-1, the V gene TRBV5-1; D call uncertain. Trimming took off 0 bases at V and 4 bases at J, with 13 bases between the two ends. The V gene's germline CDR1 is SGHRS and CDR2 YFSETQ. The CDR3 totals 15 residues. The CDR3 reads CASSLDPGVGTEAFF. In DNA form, the CDR3 reads TGCGCCAGCAGCTTGGATCCGGGTGTGGGCACTGAAGCTTTCTTT.

The chain recombines TRBV21-1 with TRBJ2-1. TRBV21-1 is noted as a pseudogene. The CDR3 has 16 residues. CDR3 amino acids: CASSKDSSSSYNEQFF. CDR3 bases: TGTGCCAGCAGCAAAGACTCCTCTAGCTCCTACAATGAGCAGTTCTTC.

This clonotype has only a few counts. The chain combines TRBV27 with TRBJ1-5; D gene uncertain. The germline V and J ends were trimmed by 11 bases and 9 bases, with 32 bases remaining between them. The V gene's germline CDR1 is MNHEY and CDR2 SMNVEV (reference sequence). The CDR3 has 17 amino acids. The CDR3 region has the DNA TGTGCCGCAAGCCGAGTACCAATCAGCCCCAGATCGGTGCCCCAGCATTTT. This codes for CAASRVPISPRSVPQHF.

This clonotype appeared a few times. This chain joins TRBV3-1 and TRBJ2-3; maybe TRBD1 (5 bases). V shed 6 bases and J shed 4 bases, with 17 bases lying between them. Germline CDR1 reads LGHDT; CDR2 reads YNNKEL (reference sequence). The CDR3 totals 15 residues. CDR3 amino acids: CASSAGHLGSDTQYF. In DNA, the CDR3 is TGTGCCAGCAGTGCCGGACACCTCGGTTCAGATACGCAGTATTTT.

This clonotype was seen only a few times. The CDR3 DNA reads TGTGCCAGCAGTTCACAGAGGTTGGATGAGCAGTTCTTC. This translates into CASSSQRLDEQFF. The chain uses TRBV7-8 and TRBJ2-1; unclear D gene. Germline V gene sequence: CDR1 SGHVS, CDR2 FQNEAQ. Trimming pared 6 bases from V and 8 bases from J, leaving 14 bases between. This CDR3 region has 13 residues. Full variable domain (rest looked up from reference TRBV7-8 and TRBJ2-1): GAGVSQSPRYKVAKRGQDVALRCDPISGHVSLFWYQQALGQGPEFLTYFQNEAQLDKSGLPSDRFFAERPEGSVSTLKIQRTQQEDSAVYLCASSSQRLDEQFFGPGTRLTVL.

V is TRBV28 and J is TRBJ2-2; 9 nucleotides agree with TRBD2. The V and J ends lost 6 bases and 6 bases, in that order; junction bases with no gene match: 5. The CDR3 is 14 amino acids. Germline CDR1 and CDR2: MDHEN and SYDVKM. The CDR3: CASRIAGVAGELFF. The CDR3 DNA reads as TGTGCCAGCAGAATAGCGGGAGTGGCCGGGGAGCTGTTTTTT.

Note on this clonotype: Sequence at one end of the junction differs from germline and may be a read error. The J gene is TRBJ2-3, the V gene TRBV11-2; TRBD1 matches 10 bases. In germline, CDR1 is SGHAT, CDR2 FQNNGV. CDR3 length: 16 amino acids. The DNA for the CDR3 is TGTGCCGGCAGCTCAGGGGGGACAGGGGTTGCAGATACGCAGTATTTT. Amino acid sequence: CAGSSGGTGVADTQYF.

The V call is TRBV21-1, the J call TRBJ2-7; the DNA was not used to check the table's D call, TRBD1. TRBV21-1 is labeled a pseudogene. The CDR3 has 14 residues. The CDR3 coding sequence is TGTGCCAGCCGGGGGACAGGGCTCTCCTACGAGCAGTACTTC. Translated: CASRGTGLSYEQYF.

About this clonotype itself: This clone may be a read error of a much larger clone one base away. The V gene is TRBV6-2 or TRBV6-3, the J gene TRBJ2-5; D tentatively fits TRBD1 or TRBD2 (5 bases each). The CDR3 is made up of 13 amino acids. CDR1 and CDR2 (germline): MNHEY, SVGEGT. V was shortened by 2 bases and J by 13 bases, with 17 bases between the two germline ends. Written as DNA, the CDR3 is TGTGCCAGCAGTTACCCTGGGGACCAGTCAAGGTACTTC. Translating gives CASSYPGDQSRYF.

The chain links TRBV21-1 to TRBJ1-5; the table's TRBD1 call for D was not verified on the DNA. TRBV21-1 corresponds to a pseudogene. This CDR3 comprises 19 residues. CDR3 bases: TGTGCCAGCAGCAAAGAAAGTAATAGGCAGGGGGCGAGGAATCAGCCCCAGCATTTT. Its translation: CASSKESNRQGARNQPQHF.

The rearrangement joins TRBV3-1 to TRBJ2-3; TRBD2 aligns across 7 bases. The germline V gene encodes CDR1 LGHDT and CDR2 YNNKEL (reference sequence). V dropped 1 base and J dropped 6; count of bases not matched to a gene: 13. This CDR3 is 17 amino acids long. The CDR3 sequence is CASSQGPGRGKMDTQYF. CDR3 DNA sequence: TGTGCCAGCAGCCAAGGACCGGGGCGGGGGAAGATGGATACGCAGTATTTT.

This clonotype has more than one count but fewer than ten. This chain joins TRBV24-1 and TRBJ2-2, with TRBD2 matching 10 bases. CDR3 length equals 17 residues. J was trimmed by 6 bases and V by 3 bases; bases with no gene match: 9. The germline CDR1 and CDR2 sequences are KGHDR and SFDVKD. The CDR3 is CATSDAAGTSDSGELFF. CDR3 bases: TGTGCCACCAGTGATGCCGCCGGGACTAGCGACTCCGGGGAGCTGTTTTTT.

This rearrangement joins TRBV20-1 to TRBJ2-7, with 13 bases that match TRBD2. V was clipped by 4 bases and J by 6 bases; unmatched bases: 6. CDR1 is DFQATT, CDR2 SNEGSKA, per germline (reference sequence). The CDR3 extends over 14 amino acids. CDR3 nucleotide sequence: TGCAGTGCTAACCCCCGGACTAGCGGGGGCGAGCAGTACTTC. This translates into CSANPRTSGGEQYF.

Concerning this clonotype: A much larger clone lies one base from this, so it may be a read error. The chain joins TRBV7-9 to TRBJ1-4; D call uncertain. V was shortened by 5 bases and J by 8 bases, with 15 bases between the two germline ends. The CDR3 is made up of 14 amino acids. Looked up from germline, CDR1 is SEHNR and CDR2 is FQNEAQ (reference sequence). The CDR3 nucleotides read TGTGCCAGCAGCCTTGGTGATAGGGAAGAAAAACTGTTTTTT. Amino acid sequence: CASSLGDREEKLFF.

This clonotype was detected a few times. The chain has TRBV18 and TRBJ2-7; a weak D match, TRBD2 (5 bases). The CDR3 extends over 14 amino acids. CDR1 and CDR2 from the germline V gene are KGHSH and LQKENI. The germline V and J ends were trimmed by 6 bases and 5 bases, with 17 bases remaining between them. The CDR3: CASSPGADYHEQYF. The CDR3 nucleotides are TGTGCCAGCTCCCCCGGTGCAGACTACCACGAGCAGTACTTC.

The chain has TRBV12-3 or TRBV12-4 and TRBJ2-1, with 7 nucleotides matching TRBD1. The trim removed 5 bases at V and 3 bases at J, leaving 7 bases unmatched. CDR3 length equals 15 residues. The CDR3 coding sequence is TGTGCCAGCAGTCTTACAGGGGACAACTACAATGAGCAGTTCTTC. Protein product: CASSLTGDNYNEQFF.

The rearrangement joins TRBV29-1 to TRBJ1-2; D perhaps matches TRBD1 (5 bases). The CDR3 is 12 residues long. V was pared by 0 bases and J by 9 bases, with 11 bases between. CDR1 and CDR2 from the germline V gene are SQVTM and ANQGSEA. The CDR3 region is CSVEDRAQSYTF. The CDR3 region has the DNA TGCAGCGTTGAAGACAGGGCTCAGAGCTACACCTTC.